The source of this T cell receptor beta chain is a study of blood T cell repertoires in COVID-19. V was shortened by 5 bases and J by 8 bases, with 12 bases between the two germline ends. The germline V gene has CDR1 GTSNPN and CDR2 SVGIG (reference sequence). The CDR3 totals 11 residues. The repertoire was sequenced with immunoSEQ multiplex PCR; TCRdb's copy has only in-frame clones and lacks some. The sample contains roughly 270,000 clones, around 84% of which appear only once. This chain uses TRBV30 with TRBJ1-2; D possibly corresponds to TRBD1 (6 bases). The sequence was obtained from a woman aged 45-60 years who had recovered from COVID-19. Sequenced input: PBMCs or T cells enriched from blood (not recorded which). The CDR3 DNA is TGTGCCTGGTCCGGGGGGCAGGGCTACACCTTC. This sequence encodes CAWSGGQGYTF.